The clone carrying this T cell receptor beta chain occurred once. Individual cDNA molecules were tagged with unique molecular identifiers, the study reported. TCRdb used MiXCR to reprocess the 5' RACE reads, holding one entry per CDR3 protein. This sample carries around 86,000 distinct CDR3 sequences, roughly 14% of them seen once, and the ten largest clones take about 0.58%. The data are from a study of early T cells in non-severe SARS-CoV-2 infection. V shed 0 bases and J shed 0 bases, with 11 bases lying between them. This CDR3 spans 16 amino acids. Germline CDR1 is SGDLS and CDR2 is YYNGEE. Sample: whole blood. V is TRBV9 and J is TRBJ2-3; D may be TRBD1 (6 bases). This sequence was found in an adult who was a healthcare worker with PCR-confirmed SARS-CoV-2 infection or an uninfected control (not recorded which). Written as DNA, the CDR3 is TGTGCCAGCAGCGTAGGGAAGGGGGTGAGCACAGATACGCAGTATTTT. Amino acid sequence: CASSVGKGVSTDTQYF.